One and the same sample provided the 32 T cell receptor beta chains below, sequenced in a study of T cell therapy after organ transplantation. Antigens of these TCRs are unknown. The method was immunoSEQ multiplex PCR; TCRdb's version includes in-frame clones alone and lacks a portion of them. The repertoire consists of some 48,000 clones, with over 90% occurring once and the leading ten covering over 2.5%. This specimen consisted of CD8+ T cells from blood, obtained before autologous CMV-specific T cell therapy. The receptor set was obtained from a human patient who had received a solid organ transplant and had CMV disease.

The chain has TRBV30 and TRBJ1-6; D call uncertain. Germline CDR1 GTSNPN, CDR2 SVGIG (reference sequence). Trimming removed 3 bases at V and 9 bases at J, with 12 bases between. The CDR3 length is 13 residues. The CDR3 spells CAWSGVVGSPLHF. The CDR3 bases are TGTGCCTGGAGCGGGGTGGTGGGTTCACCCCTCCACTTT.

V and J are TRBV7-6 and TRBJ1-3, with 9 bases identical to TRBD1. V lost 4 bases, J lost 2 bases, and 6 bases stayed unmatched. Germline values: CDR1 SGHVS, CDR2 FNYEAQ. The CDR3 is made up of 16 amino acids. CDR3 nucleotides: TGTGCCAGCAGCTCCACACAGGGGGCGCCTGGAAACACCATATATTTT. Residues: CASSSTQGAPGNTIYF.

V and J are TRBV7-6 and TRBJ1-1; maybe TRBD1 (6 bases). The germline V gene has CDR1 SGHVS and CDR2 FNYEAQ. The V end was cut by 5 bases, the J end by 2 bases, with 15 bases between. The CDR3 contains 15 residues. Written as DNA, the CDR3 is TGTGCCAGCAGCATACGACAGGACCCAAACACTGAAGCTTTCTTT. It specifies CASSIRQDPNTEAFF.

The chain uses TRBV18 and TRBJ2-7; D may correspond to TRBD1 or TRBD2 (5 bases each). The V end lost 3 bases, the J end lost 7 bases, and 10 bases lay between the germline ends. CDR3 length equals 12 residues. Per the germline V gene, CDR1 is KGHSH and CDR2 is LQKENI. The CDR3 DNA follows: TGTGCCAGCTCACCCCCGGGGCGGGAGCAGTACTTC. Translated, it gives CASSPPGREQYF.

This chain joins TRBV10-3 and TRBJ2-1; 10 nucleotides align to TRBD2. The germline CDR1 and CDR2 sequences are ENHRY and SYGVKD. The CDR3 totals 16 residues. The V gene end was trimmed by 3 bases and the J gene end by 3 bases; junction bases not matched to a gene: 5. Here the CDR3 DNA reads TGTGCCATCAGTGACCCTGGACTAGCGGACTACAATGAGCAGTTCTTC. The encoded protein is CAISDPGLADYNEQFF.

The rearrangement links TRBV11-2 to TRBJ2-1; D unclear. V was cut by 3 bases and J by 6 bases, with 0 bases left in between. Looked up from germline, CDR1 is SGHAT and CDR2 is FQNNGV. The CDR3 sequence is 10 residues long. CDR3 amino acids: CASSFNEQFF. DNA for the CDR3: TGTGCCAGCAGCTTCAATGAGCAGTTCTTC.

V is TRBV6-1 and J is TRBJ1-5; unclear D gene. Trimming pared 4 bases from V and 0 bases from J, leaving 10 bases between. Germline V gene data show CDR1 as MNHNS and CDR2 as SASEGT. There are 15 residues in the CDR3. CDR3 nucleotides: TGTGCCAGCAGTGGGGCATTCCTTAGCAATCAGCCCCAGCATTTT. Encoded protein: CASSGAFLSNQPQHF.

The rearrangement joins TRBV25-1 to TRBJ2-7, with a tentative D call TRBD1 (5 bases). Germline CDR1 reads MGHDK; CDR2 reads SYGVNS. V lost 3 bases, J lost 0 bases, and 12 bases lay in between. This CDR3 contains 15 residues. CDR3 amino acids: CASSDGRAPSYEQYF. The CDR3 DNA sequence: TGTGCCAGCAGTGATGGCAGGGCCCCCTCCTACGAGCAGTACTTC.

This rearrangement joins TRBV19 to TRBJ2-6; D may be TRBD1 or TRBD2 (5 bases each). V was trimmed by 2 bases and J by 0 bases, leaving 14 bases between them. Germline assignment: CDR1 LNHDA and CDR2 SQIVND (reference sequence). CDR3 length equals 18 residues. CDR3 bases: TGTGCCAGTAGTATACGGGGCAGGGCCTACTCTGGGGCCAACGTCCTGACTTTC. It yields the protein CASSIRGRAYSGANVLTF.

V is TRBV2 and J is TRBJ1-6, with 8 nucleotides matching TRBD1. From germline, CDR1 is SNHLY and CDR2 FYNNEI. The CDR3 length is 19 residues. The trim removed 7 bases at V and 0 bases at J, leaving 14 bases unmatched. The CDR3 here is CASTGDRRTLSSYNSPLHF. As DNA, the CDR3 is TGTGCCAGCACCGGGGACAGGCGAACGTTGAGCTCCTATAATTCACCCCTCCACTTT.

This clone was counted a single time. This sequence joins TRBV28 and TRBJ2-2, with 7 bases fitting TRBD1. The CDR3 runs 14 residues. J was trimmed by 2 bases and V by 8 bases; bases with no gene match: 5. Germline CDR1 and CDR2: MDHEN and SYDVKM. CDR3 region: CASRTGPNTGELFF. CDR3 DNA: TGTGCCAGCCGGACAGGACCAAACACCGGGGAGCTGTTTTTT.

This clone was counted a few times. V is TRBV6-4 and J is TRBJ2-7; D call uncertain. CDR3 size: 13 residues. V was pared by 0 bases and J by 6 bases, with 9 bases between. CDR1 is MRHNA, CDR2 SNTAGT, per germline. The CDR3 protein is CASSDSTTSEQYF. The CDR3 DNA reads as TGTGCCAGCAGTGACTCGACGACATCCGAGCAGTACTTC.

The V call is TRBV7-8, the J call TRBJ2-3; 9 nucleotides align to TRBD1. The CDR3 extends over 17 amino acids. The junction had 10 bases not matched to a gene; V was cut back by 1 base and J by 5 bases. Germline CDR1 reads SGHVS; CDR2 reads FQNEAQ. The CDR3 nucleotides read TGTGCCAGCAGCTTAGACAGCCACAGGGGGCTCGGAGATACGCAGTATTTT. Protein product: CASSLDSHRGLGDTQYF.

This chain connects TRBV7-6 to TRBJ1-4; no clear D. Trimming removed 2 bases from V and 0 bases from J, with 10 bases in between. Germline V lookup: CDR1 SGHVS, CDR2 FNYEAQ. The CDR3 has 16 residues. Here the CDR3 reads CASSLRIEATNEKLFF. For the CDR3, the DNA is TGTGCCAGCAGCTTAAGGATCGAAGCAACTAATGAAAAACTGTTTTTT.

The chain combines TRBV5-4 with TRBJ2-7; D is unresolved. This CDR3 spans 14 amino acids. Trimming shortened V by 4 bases and J by 3 bases, and 14 bases separated the two germline ends. Germline V gene sequence: CDR1 SGHNT, CDR2 YYREEE (reference sequence). The CDR3 nucleotides read TGTGCCAGCAGCCTTGGCCCAGGCGGCTACGAGCAGTACTTC. Protein product: CASSLGPGGYEQYF.

This chain uses TRBV13 with TRBJ2-5, with a tentative D call TRBD2 (6 bases). The germline V gene encodes CDR1 PRHDT and CDR2 FYEKMQ (reference sequence). V dropped 4 bases and J dropped 2 bases, with 11 bases sitting between them. The CDR3 consists of 14 residues. The CDR3, as DNA: TGTGCCAGCAGCTCCCTTCGGGAGCAAGAGACCCAGTACTTC. Its protein product is CASSSLREQETQYF.

This chain uses TRBV7-6 with TRBJ1-1; TRBD1 aligns across 9 bases. The CDR3 contains 15 residues. The germline CDR1 and CDR2 sequences are SGHVS and FNYEAQ. V shed 5 bases, J shed 1 base, and the junction held 5 bases outside the gene matches. CDR3 sequence: CASSQDRGGNTEAFF. CDR3 coding DNA: TGTGCCAGCAGCCAGGACAGGGGAGGGAACACTGAAGCTTTCTTT.

The chain recombines TRBV7-6 with TRBJ2-2, with 10 bases matching TRBD1. CDR1 and CDR2 from the germline V gene are SGHVS and FNYEAQ. Losses at the gene ends were 5 bases for V and 6 bases for J; bases not matched to a gene: 15. CDR3 length equals 18 residues. The CDR3 nucleotides are TGTGCCAGCAGCCCGCACGGGTCGGGACAGGGGTGGCCCGGGGAGCTGTTTTTT. This translates into CASSPHGSGQGWPGELFF. Together with reference TRBV7-6 and TRBJ2-2, the CDR3 gives the full variable domain: GAGVSQSPRYKVTKRGQDVALRCDPISGHVSLYWYRQALGQGPEFLTYFNYEAQQDKSGLPNDRFSAERPEGSISTLTIQRTEQRDSAMYRCASSPHGSGQGWPGELFFGEGSRLTVL.

The chain employs TRBV2 and TRBJ1-2; 10 bases agree with TRBD1. The CDR3 is 14 residues long. V lost 3 bases and J lost 4; bases outside the gene matches: 2. The germline CDR1 and CDR2 sequences are SNHLY and FYNNEI. CDR3 region: CASSETGGAYGYTF. CDR3 nucleotide sequence: TGTGCCAGCAGTGAGACAGGGGGCGCCTATGGCTACACCTTC.

The rearrangement links TRBV20-1 to TRBJ2-7; D is unclear. CDR1 DFQATT and CDR2 SNEGSKA come from the germline V gene (reference sequence). This CDR3 has 10 amino acids. Trimming cost V 2 bases and J 1 base, with 0 bases left between them. The chain's CDR3 is CSARSYEQYF. The DNA of the CDR3 is TGCAGTGCTAGATCCTACGAGCAGTACTTC.

Only one count was recorded for this clone. The chain uses TRBV7-2 and TRBJ2-1, with a possible D match to TRBD1 (6 bases). The germline CDR1 and CDR2 sequences are SGHTA and FQGNSA. The CDR3 consists of 15 residues. V lost 1 base and J 9 bases, leaving 16 bases between the germline ends. CDR3 sequence (DNA): TGTGCCAGCAGCTTAGAGCGGTCAGGGGAAAGTGAGCAGTTCTTC. Translating it yields CASSLERSGESEQFF. Full variable domain (outside the CDR3, taken from reference TRBV7-2 and TRBJ2-1): GAGVSQSPSNKVTEKGKDVELRCDPISGHTALYWYRQSLGQGLEFLIYFQGNSAPDKSGLPSDRFSAERTGGSVSTLTIQRTQQEDSAVYLCASSLERSGESEQFFGPGTRLTVL.

The CDR3 coding sequence is TGTGCCAGTAGTATAGCAGCGGGAGCTTACAATGAGCAGTTCTTC. Translation gives CASSIAAGAYNEQFF. V and J are TRBV19 and TRBJ2-1; 8 bases align to TRBD2. The CDR3 has 15 amino acids. V was pared by 1 base and J by 4 bases, with 3 bases of the junction left unmatched. Germline lookup yields CDR1 LNHDA and CDR2 SQIVND (reference sequence).

The V gene is TRBV7-9, the J gene TRBJ2-1, with D uncertain. V lost 3 bases and J lost 8, with 8 bases in between. The length of the CDR3 is 12 residues. CDR1 and CDR2 from the germline V gene are SEHNR and FQNEAQ (reference sequence). In DNA, the CDR3 is TGTGCCAGCAGCTTCCCAGCCGATGAGCAGTTCTTC. Residues: CASSFPADEQFF.

The chain recombines TRBV29-1 with TRBJ2-7; 10 nucleotides agree with TRBD1. This CDR3 is built from 15 residues. CDR1 and CDR2 (germline): SQVTM, ANQGSEA. J gave up 4 bases and V 7 bases, and 13 bases lay outside the gene matches. The CDR3 sequence: CSARNPGTGEYEQYF. The CDR3 DNA sequence: TGCAGCGCTCGGAACCCGGGGACAGGGGAGTACGAGCAGTACTTC.

J is TRBJ2-7 and V is TRBV30; D is unresolved. Per germline, CDR1 GTSNPN and CDR2 SVGIG (reference sequence). The CDR3 is 12 amino acids. Trimming took 1 base from V and 7 from J, leaving 11 bases between them. For the CDR3, the DNA is TGTGCCTGGAGTGGCCCCGTGGAAGAGCAGTACTTC. This sequence encodes CAWSGPVEEQYF.

V is TRBV9 and J is TRBJ2-3; no reliable D call. The CDR3 sequence is 15 residues long. CDR1 and CDR2 (germline): SGDLS, YYNGEE. V was trimmed by 1 base and J by 3 bases, leaving 12 bases between them. The CDR3 DNA reads TGTGCCAGCAGCGTAAAACCGGTCTATACAGATACGCAGTATTTT. Its protein is CASSVKPVYTDTQYF.

The chain uses TRBV27 and TRBJ2-7, with a weak D call TRBD1 (6 bases). This CDR3 contains 14 residues. CDR1 and CDR2 (germline): MNHEY, SMNVEV (reference sequence). The ends were cut back, 2 bases at V and 2 bases at J, with 10 bases in the middle. CDR3 residues: CASSLRSGAYEQYF. The CDR3 nucleotides read TGTGCCAGCAGTTTACGCTCAGGGGCCTACGAGCAGTACTTC.

V gene TRBV19 combines with J gene TRBJ2-7; 11 nucleotides agree with TRBD2. Germline V gene data show CDR1 as LNHDA and CDR2 as SQIVND (reference sequence). There are 18 residues in the CDR3. V shed 6 bases and J 2 bases; nucleotides not matched to a gene: 15. The CDR3 reads CASRRNTGTSGTTYEQYF. DNA for the CDR3: TGTGCCAGTAGACGAAATACCGGGACTAGCGGAACCACCTACGAGCAGTACTTC.

The rearrangement joins TRBV27 to TRBJ1-5; 9 bases agree with TRBD1. The CDR3 length is 13 residues. Germline assignment: CDR1 MNHEY and CDR2 SMNVEV (reference sequence). Losses at the gene ends were 6 bases for V and 8 bases for J; bases not matched to a gene: 5. The CDR3 loop is CASRGQGWEPQHF. The CDR3 DNA reads TGTGCCAGCAGAGGACAGGGGTGGGAGCCCCAGCATTTT.

V is TRBV5-6 and J is TRBJ1-1; D may be TRBD1 (5 bases). The CDR3 consists of 18 residues. Germline V CDR1 and CDR2: SGHDT, YYEEEE. Trimming stripped 1 base from V and 1 base from J, with 20 bases between. CDR3 in DNA: TGTGCCAGCAGCTTGTTTCTCGATGACTCGACAGCGAACACTGAAGCTTTCTTT. Its protein product is CASSLFLDDSTANTEAFF.

J is TRBJ2-1 and V is TRBV30; maybe TRBD2 (5 bases). The CDR3 is 12 residues long. Germline CDR1 GTSNPN, CDR2 SVGIG (reference sequence). Between the trimmed V and J ends, which lost 1 base and 9 bases, there was a span of 10 bases. DNA of the CDR3: TGTGCCTGGAGTGGAGGACTGGGTGAGCAGTTCTTC. Amino acids: CAWSGGLGEQFF.

The chain combines TRBV27 with TRBJ2-6; D is perhaps TRBD1 or TRBD2 (5 bases each). Germline CDR1 MNHEY, CDR2 SMNVEV (reference sequence). The CDR3 has 15 residues. The V end lost 3 bases, the J end lost 4 bases, and 10 bases lay between the germline ends. The CDR3 region is CASSFWGSGANVLTF. The CDR3 nucleotides read TGTGCCAGCAGTTTTTGGGGGTCCGGGGCCAACGTCCTGACTTTC.